Following are 19 T cell receptor beta chains from one sample sequenced in a study of OX40 agonist ivuxolimab in advanced cancers. Sequencing was performed with immunoSEQ multiplex PCR; in TCRdb, only in-frame clones are kept and a portion is missing. The data hold about 66,000 clones, with around 84% observed a single time. This sample comprised CD4+ or CD8+ T cells sorted from blood, obtained in a trial of the OX40 agonist ivuxolimab. These receptors were obtained from an adult with an advanced solid tumor such as melanoma, head and neck, liver or kidney cancer.

This chain links TRBV5-1 with TRBJ2-3, with a tentative D call TRBD1 (5 bases). Germline-derived CDR1 and CDR2 are SGHRS and YFSETQ. The CDR3 loop spans 15 amino acids. Trimming removed 0 bases at V and 2 bases at J, with 10 bases between. CDR3 region: CASSLGGRATDTQYF. CDR3 coding DNA: TGCGCCAGCAGCTTGGGAGGCAGGGCCACAGATACGCAGTATTTT.

This rearrangement joins TRBV28 to TRBJ1-1; D may be TRBD1 (6 bases). This CDR3 has 14 amino acids. V was shortened by 7 bases and J by 10 bases, with 22 bases between the two germline ends. Looked up from germline, CDR1 is MDHEN and CDR2 is SYDVKM. CDR3 amino acids: CASNGWDKLRGAFF. The CDR3 DNA is TGTGCCAGCAATGGGTGGGACAAACTCCGGGGAGCTTTCTTT.

This clone showed up just a few times. The V and J genes are TRBV7-2 and TRBJ1-6; tentatively, D is TRBD1 (6 bases). CDR1 and CDR2 from the germline V gene are SGHTA and FQGNSA. The CDR3 is 19 residues long. Trimming shortened V by 3 bases and J by 0 bases, and 18 bases separated the two germline ends. CDR3 bases: TGTGCCAGCAGCTTGGGACAAGAATCCGGGAGCTCCTATAATTCACCCCTCCACTTT. Translating it yields CASSLGQESGSSYNSPLHF.

The chain combines TRBV18 with TRBJ2-1; no definite D call. V shed 3 bases and J shed 4 bases, with 10 bases lying between them. This CDR3 region has 14 residues. CDR1 is KGHSH and CDR2 is LQKENI in the germline V gene. The CDR3 spells CASSPVVDYNEQFF. For the CDR3, the DNA is TGTGCCAGCTCACCGGTCGTGGATTACAATGAGCAGTTCTTC. Complete variable domain (other parts from reference TRBV18 and TRBJ2-1): NAGVMQNPRHLVRRRGQEARLRCSPMKGHSHVYWYRQLPEEGLKFMVYLQKENIIDESGMPKERFSAEFPKEGPSILRIQQVVRGDSAAYFCASSPVVDYNEQFFGPGTRLTVL.

V is TRBV5-1 and J is TRBJ2-2; D perhaps matches TRBD1 (6 bases). V was shortened by 2 bases and J by 2 bases, with 10 bases between the two germline ends. Germline CDR1 and CDR2: SGHRS and YFSETQ. This CDR3 contains 15 residues. For the CDR3, the DNA is TGCGCCAGCAGCTTTCTGGGGGCAAACACCGGGGAGCTGTTTTTT. Translating it yields CASSFLGANTGELFF.

This chain links TRBV2 with TRBJ1-3; no clear D. Trimming cost V 7 bases and J 3 bases, with 13 bases left between them. Looked up from germline, CDR1 is SNHLY and CDR2 is FYNNEI. The CDR3 is made up of 14 amino acids. CDR3 in DNA: TGTGCCAGCACTAGGATTAGTAGTGGAAACACCATATATTTT. Its protein is CASTRISSGNTIYF.

V gene TRBV19 combines with J gene TRBJ1-3, with D possibly matching TRBD1 (6 bases). This CDR3 has 15 amino acids. Trimming pared 7 bases from V and 0 bases from J, leaving 13 bases between. Germline assignment: CDR1 LNHDA and CDR2 SQIVND (reference sequence). The CDR3 sequence: CASTSDSHSGNTIYF. CDR3 nucleotide sequence: TGTGCCAGTACATCGGACAGCCACTCTGGAAACACCATATATTTT.

Only one count was recorded for this clone. The J gene is TRBJ1-4, the V gene TRBV11-2; D gene ambiguous. The CDR3 contains 15 residues. Between the trimmed V and J ends, which lost 8 bases and 0 bases, there was a span of 13 bases. Germline V gene data show CDR1 as SGHAT and CDR2 as FQNNGV. This chain's CDR3 is CASVRAQTTNEKLFF. The CDR3, as DNA: TGTGCCAGCGTGAGGGCGCAGACAACTAATGAAAAACTGTTTTTT.

The V gene is TRBV19, the J gene TRBJ1-1; D uncertain. The CDR3 contains 14 residues. Trimming stripped 3 bases from V and 4 bases from J, with 12 bases between. Germline V gene data show CDR1 as LNHDA and CDR2 as SQIVND (reference sequence). CDR3 sequence reads: CASSIGLSSTEAFF. CDR3 nucleotides: TGTGCCAGTAGTATCGGGCTAAGCAGCACTGAAGCTTTCTTT. The whole variable domain, filled in from reference TRBV19 and TRBJ1-1, reads DGGITQSPKYLFRKEGQNVTLSCEQNLNHDAMYWYRQDPGQGLRLIYYSQIVNDFQKGDIAEGYSVSREKKESFPLTVTSAQKNPTAFYLCASSIGLSSTEAFFGQGTRLTVV.

This sequence joins TRBV7-2 and TRBJ1-4; the D gene is possibly TRBD1 (6 bases). The CDR3 has 14 amino acids. V was cut by 1 base and J by 10 bases, with 13 bases left in between. Germline CDR1 is SGHTA and CDR2 is FQGNSA. This CDR3 is CASSLGAGEGKLFF. In DNA, the CDR3 is TGTGCCAGCAGCTTAGGCGCAGGGGAAGGAAAACTGTTTTTT.

The chain carries TRBV18 and TRBJ2-5; D is unclear. This CDR3 has 13 amino acids. Germline V lookup: CDR1 KGHSH, CDR2 LQKENI. V gave up 6 bases and J gave up 4 bases, with 12 bases separating them. This CDR3 is CASSRDSSETQYF. The CDR3 nucleotides are TGTGCCAGCTCTAGGGATTCCTCAGAGACCCAGTACTTC.

CDR3 region: CASSRSGSGEKLFF. As DNA, the CDR3 is TGTGCCAGCTCGCGGAGTGGGAGTGGTGAAAAACTGTTTTTT. This chain connects TRBV18 to TRBJ1-4, with unresolved D. There are 14 residues in the CDR3. Trimming pared 6 bases from V and 7 bases from J, leaving 15 bases between. Germline V gives CDR1 KGHSH, CDR2 LQKENI.

This clone was counted a single time. The rearrangement joins TRBV7-2 to TRBJ2-7; D remains unclear. Trimming cost V 4 bases and J 3 bases, with 13 bases left between them. Germline V CDR1 and CDR2: SGHTA, FQGNSA. The CDR3 covers 14 residues. The CDR3 sequence is CASSYIPFLYEQYF. CDR3 nucleotide sequence: TGTGCCAGCAGCTATATCCCTTTTCTCTACGAGCAGTACTTC.

This CDR3 reads CASSQVDMGLARNEQFF. CDR3 bases: TGCGCCAGCAGCCAAGTCGATATGGGACTAGCGAGAAATGAGCAGTTCTTC. The chain joins TRBV4-1 to TRBJ2-1; 10 nucleotides agree with TRBD2. The CDR3 runs 17 residues. The V segment lost 1 base and the J segment 7 bases; nucleotides outside the gene matches: 10. Per the germline V gene, CDR1 is MGHRA and CDR2 is YSYEKL.

V gene TRBV7-9 combines with J gene TRBJ1-6; 9 bases map to TRBD1. This CDR3 has 16 amino acids. CDR1 is SEHNR and CDR2 is FQNEAQ in the germline V gene (reference sequence). V lost 5 bases to trimming and J lost 7 bases; unmatched junction nucleotides: 9. The CDR3 sequence is CASSPIGTGTNSPLHF. The CDR3 coding sequence is TGTGCCAGCAGCCCAATAGGGACAGGGACAAATTCACCCCTCCACTTT.

V usage is TRBV6-1 and J usage is TRBJ1-4, with D uncertain. The CDR3 length is 15 residues. V lost 6 bases to trimming and J lost 5 bases, with 16 bases between them. Germline assignment: CDR1 MNHNS and CDR2 SASEGT. The CDR3 sequence: CASSERSSLNEKLFF. The CDR3 DNA reads as TGTGCCAGCAGCGAGCGGAGTAGCCTCAATGAAAAACTGTTTTTT.

This chain joins TRBV30 and TRBJ2-2; the match to TRBD2 covers 8 bases. The CDR3 has 17 amino acids. Germline CDR1 reads GTSNPN; CDR2 reads SVGIG (reference sequence). The ends lost 5 bases at V and 7 bases at J; junction bases unmatched: 18. This CDR3 is CAWQGYGSGTSGGELFF. DNA for the CDR3: TGTGCCTGGCAGGGGTATGGTAGCGGGACGTCGGGCGGGGAGCTGTTTTTT.

The genes are TRBV2 and TRBJ2-3; 7 bases align to TRBD1. Looked up from germline, CDR1 is SNHLY and CDR2 is FYNNEI. V shed 10 bases and J 2 bases; nucleotides not matched to a gene: 9. This CDR3 has 14 amino acids. This CDR3 is CATLTGKDTDTQYF. The CDR3 DNA follows: TGTGCCACCCTGACAGGGAAGGACACAGATACGCAGTATTTT.

This clone was counted a few times. The chain carries TRBV7-8 and TRBJ2-1, with 10 bases aligning to TRBD2. Germline loops: CDR1 SGHVS, CDR2 FQNEAQ. V was clipped by 7 bases and J by 4 bases; unmatched bases: 10. This CDR3 has 16 amino acids. CDR3 protein: CASTQKRTSGYNEQFF. CDR3 coding DNA: TGTGCCAGCACACAAAAGCGGACTAGCGGTTACAATGAGCAGTTCTTC.